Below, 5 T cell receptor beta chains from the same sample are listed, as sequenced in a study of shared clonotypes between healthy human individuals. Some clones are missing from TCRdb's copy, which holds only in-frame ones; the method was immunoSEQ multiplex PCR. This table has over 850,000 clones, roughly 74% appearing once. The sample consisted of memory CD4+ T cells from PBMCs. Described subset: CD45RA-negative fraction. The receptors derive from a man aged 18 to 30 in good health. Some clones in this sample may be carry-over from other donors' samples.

The CDR3 DNA reads as TGTGCCAGCAGCGACTTTACGAGTGGTAATGAAAAACTGTTTTTT. The encoded protein is CASSDFTSGNEKLFF. The rearrangement uses TRBV28 and TRBJ1-4; no clear D gene. Per germline, CDR1 MDHEN and CDR2 SYDVKM. V gave up 6 bases and J gave up 4 bases, with 15 bases separating them. The CDR3 totals 15 residues.

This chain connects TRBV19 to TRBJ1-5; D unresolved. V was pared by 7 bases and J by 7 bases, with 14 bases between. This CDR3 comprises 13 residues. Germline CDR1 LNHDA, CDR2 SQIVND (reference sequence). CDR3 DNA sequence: TGTGCCAGTAAGGGAGTTTTCGGGCAGCCCCAGCATTTT. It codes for CASKGVFGQPQHF.

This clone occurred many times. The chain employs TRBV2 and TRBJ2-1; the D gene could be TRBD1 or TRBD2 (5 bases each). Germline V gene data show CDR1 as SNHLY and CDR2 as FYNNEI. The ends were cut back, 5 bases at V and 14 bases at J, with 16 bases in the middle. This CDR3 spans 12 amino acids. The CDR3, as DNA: TGTGCCAGCAGTACTAGGGCTAGCAGGGAGTTCTTC. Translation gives CASSTRASREFF. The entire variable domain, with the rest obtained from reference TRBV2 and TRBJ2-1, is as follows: EPEVTQTPSHQVTQMGQEVILRCVPISNHLYFYWYRQILGQKVEFLVSFYNNEISEKSEIFDDQFSVERPDGSNFTLKIRSTKLEDSAMYFCASSTRASREFFGPGTRLTVL.

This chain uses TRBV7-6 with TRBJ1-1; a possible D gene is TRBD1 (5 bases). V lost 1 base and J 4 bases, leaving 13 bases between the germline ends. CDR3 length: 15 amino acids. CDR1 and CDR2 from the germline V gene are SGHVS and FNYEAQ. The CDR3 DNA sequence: TGTGCCAGCAGCTTAGGACGGGGGGGAATCACTGAAGCTTTCTTT. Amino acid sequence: CASSLGRGGITEAFF.

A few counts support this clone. The CDR3 DNA is TGTGCCAGCTTTGGAAACACCATATATTTT. Its protein is CASFGNTIYF. The J gene is TRBJ1-3, the V gene TRBV28; no clear D. This CDR3 contains 10 residues. Germline CDR1 reads MDHEN; CDR2 reads SYDVKM. Deletions cut 8 bases from V and 3 bases from J, with 2 bases between.